This entry lists 29 T cell receptor beta chains sequenced from one sample in a study of blood T cell repertoires in COVID-19. Profiling relied on immunoSEQ multiplex PCR, and the TCRdb table lists in-frame clones only, not all of them. In the table there are under 500,000 clones, around 88% of which are singletons. The specimen was peripheral blood. The receptor source for this set is a woman in her twenties or thirties with acute or convalescent COVID-19.

This rearrangement joins TRBV28 to TRBJ1-5; D is undetermined. The CDR3 loop spans 15 amino acids. V lost 3 bases, J lost 8 bases, and 17 bases lay in between. The V gene's germline CDR1 is MDHEN and CDR2 SYDVKM. The CDR3 bases are TGTGCCAGCAGTTTCCCAGGAGGCAGTAAGGAGCCCCAGCATTTT. This sequence encodes CASSFPGGSKEPQHF.

The CDR3 DNA reads TGTGCCAGCAGCCCATCGCCGGGGAATTCACCCCTCCACTTT. This encodes CASSPSPGNSPLHF. The chain carries TRBV3-1 (or the pseudogene TRBV3-2) and TRBJ1-6; D uncertain. The CDR3 spans 14 residues. CDR1 is LGHDT, CDR2 YNNKEL, per germline (reference sequence). Trimming cost V 4 bases and J 7 bases, with 11 bases left between them.

The V call is TRBV5-1, the J call TRBJ2-5; 9 positions match TRBD1. This CDR3 has 16 amino acids. The V gene end was trimmed by 5 bases and the J gene end by 2 bases; junction bases not matched to a gene: 10. Germline V gene data show CDR1 as SGHRS and CDR2 as YFSETQ. CDR3 sequence (DNA): TGCGCCAGCAGTACAGAGACCGGGACAGGGCAAGAGACCCAGTACTTC. Its translation is CASSTETGTGQETQYF.

The chain uses TRBV24-1 and TRBJ2-1; 8 bases map to TRBD2. CDR1 and CDR2 from the germline V gene are KGHDR and SFDVKD. This CDR3 spans 16 amino acids. After removal of 9 bases from V and 3 bases from J, the junction contained 12 bases not matched to a gene. In DNA form, the CDR3 reads TGTGCCACCTCCAACCTACCCGGGACTAGCTACAATGAGCAGTTCTTC. Translated: CATSNLPGTSYNEQFF.

The chain combines TRBV4-1 with TRBJ1-5; the match to TRBD1 covers 12 bases. After removal of 4 bases from V and 4 bases from J, the junction contained 11 bases not matched to a gene. This CDR3 comprises 18 residues. The V gene's germline CDR1 is MGHRA and CDR2 YSYEKL. CDR3 bases: TGCGCCAGCAGCCGAAAACCGGGACAGGGGGCGGGGAATCAGCCCCAGCATTTT. Its translation is CASSRKPGQGAGNQPQHF.

Regarding this clone: Other DNA sequences in the same sample also yield this CDR3. V usage is TRBV6-5 and J usage is TRBJ2-7, with D possibly matching TRBD1 (6 bases). The CDR3 covers 13 residues. Per the germline V gene, CDR1 is MNHEY and CDR2 is SVGAGI. With 6 bases removed from V and 3 bases from J, the gap between germline ends came to 12 bases. CDR3 loop: CASSLGQHYEQYF. The CDR3 bases are TGTGCCAGCAGCCTAGGACAGCACTACGAGCAGTACTTC.

This rearrangement joins TRBV19 to TRBJ2-5; 8 bases line up with TRBD1. This CDR3 has 13 residues. Germline V gene data show CDR1 as LNHDA and CDR2 as SQIVND (reference sequence). The V and J ends lost 5 bases and 5 bases, in that order; junction bases with no gene match: 4. DNA of the CDR3: TGTGCCAGTAGTTTGCAGGGGGCTGAGACCCAGTACTTC. Its translation: CASSLQGAETQYF.

This clone was seen at least ten times. This rearrangement joins TRBV7-9 to TRBJ2-5; TRBD1 agrees at 11 bases. Trimming took 4 bases from V and 2 from J; bases not matched to a gene: 3. This CDR3 is built from 15 residues. Germline values: CDR1 SEHNR, CDR2 FQNEAQ (reference sequence). CDR3 sequence reads: CASSYGQGAQETQYF. The CDR3 region has the DNA TGTGCCAGCAGCTACGGACAGGGGGCACAAGAGACCCAGTACTTC.

J is TRBJ2-1 and V is TRBV11-3, with 7 bases aligning to TRBD2. J gave up 9 bases and V 1 base, and 6 bases lay outside the gene matches. Germline V gene data show CDR1 as SGHNT and CDR2 as YENEEA. This CDR3 has 14 residues. In DNA form, the CDR3 reads TGTGCCAGCAGCTTAGGAAGCGGGACGGGTGAGCAGTTCTTC. Amino acid sequence: CASSLGSGTGEQFF.

V and J are TRBV9 and TRBJ2-7; 9 nucleotides match TRBD2. Germline CDR1 is SGDLS and CDR2 is YYNGEE. CDR3 length equals 12 residues. The junction had 1 base not matched to a gene; V was cut back by 3 bases and J by 6 bases. The CDR3 coding sequence is TGTGCCAGCAGCGGTAGCGGGGGCGAGCAGTACTTC. Translation gives CASSGSGGEQYF.

This clone has just a few counts. This sequence joins TRBV5-3 and TRBJ1-1; the D gene is possibly TRBD1 (5 bases). TRBV5-3 qualifies as an ORF whose function is uncertain. This CDR3 contains 13 residues. Trimming left V 3 bases short and J 7 bases short, with 13 bases between. The CDR3 region is CARSYGTGVEAFF. The CDR3 region has the DNA TGTGCCAGAAGCTATGGGACGGGAGTTGAAGCTTTCTTT.

This chain links TRBV5-1 with TRBJ1-6; TRBD1 agrees at 12 bases. Germline V gene lookup returns CDR1 SGHRS and CDR2 YFSETQ. CDR3 size: 16 residues. V dropped 1 base and J dropped 10; count of bases not matched to a gene: 6. Here the CDR3 reads CASSLSGQGAESPLHF. CDR3 DNA: TGCGCCAGCAGCTTGTCGGGACAGGGGGCAGAATCACCCCTCCACTTT.

The chain has TRBV7-2 and TRBJ1-2; D ambiguous. The CDR3 has 14 residues. V was cut by 2 bases and J by 1 base, with 8 bases left in between. Looked up from germline, CDR1 is SGHTA and CDR2 is FQGNSA. In DNA, the CDR3 is TGTGCCAGCAGCTTAAATCGGGGTAACTATGGCTACACCTTC. As protein: CASSLNRGNYGYTF.

The rearrangement joins TRBV5-8 to TRBJ2-1, with 7 bases that match TRBD2. Losses at the gene ends were 4 bases for V and 3 bases for J; bases not matched to a gene: 7. This CDR3 spans 15 amino acids. Germline CDR1 SGHTS, CDR2 YDEGEE. In nucleotides, the CDR3 is TGTGCCAGCAGCCTCGAAGCGGGGAACTACAATGAGCAGTTCTTC. Translating gives CASSLEAGNYNEQFF. The entire variable domain, with the rest obtained from reference TRBV5-8 and TRBJ2-1, is as follows: EAGVTQSPTHLIKTRGQQATLRCSPISGHTSVYWYQQALGLGLQFLLWYDEGEERNRGNFPPRFSGRQFPNYSSELNVNALELEDSALYLCASSLEAGNYNEQFFGPGTRLTVL.

The chain carries TRBV24-1 and TRBJ2-2, with D possibly TRBD1 on 5 matching bases. This CDR3 has 16 amino acids. The germline gives CDR1 KGHDR, CDR2 SFDVKD. V was pared by 4 bases and J by 1 base, with 12 bases between. The CDR3 protein is CATSDSDSWNTGELFF. The CDR3, as DNA: TGTGCCACCAGTGACTCCGACAGTTGGAACACCGGGGAGCTGTTTTTT.

The table lists this clone with a few counts. The V gene is TRBV7-9, the J gene TRBJ1-2, with D hard to call. The CDR3 has 13 residues. The germline gives CDR1 SEHNR, CDR2 FQNEAQ (reference sequence). Trimming stripped 1 base from V and 3 bases from J, with 6 bases between. The CDR3 loop is CASSLESYYGYTF. The DNA of the CDR3 is TGTGCCAGCAGCTTAGAAAGCTACTATGGCTACACCTTC.

The CDR3 protein is CASSQDHLALFLMETQYF. CDR3 nucleotides: TGCGCCAGCAGCCAAGATCATCTAGCTTTGTTTCTTATGGAGACCCAGTACTTC. This chain connects TRBV4-1 to TRBJ2-5; possible D gene TRBD2, 5 bases. From germline, CDR1 is MGHRA and CDR2 YSYEKL. The CDR3 has 18 residues. V was clipped by 0 bases and J by 5 bases, with 22 bases between them.

The V call is TRBV6-5, the J call TRBJ1-4, with D perhaps TRBD1 (5 bases). Germline loops: CDR1 MNHEY, CDR2 SVGAGI. The CDR3 runs to 16 residues. V was trimmed by 2 bases and J by 6 bases, leaving 16 bases between them. In DNA form, the CDR3 reads TGTGCCAGCAGTTACAGACAGACCGTTAGGCATGAAAAACTGTTTTTT. It encodes CASSYRQTVRHEKLFF.

The chain employs TRBV29-1 and TRBJ1-1, with D maybe TRBD1 (5 bases). The V end lost 3 bases, the J end lost 5 bases, and 16 bases lay between the germline ends. Germline V gene lookup returns CDR1 SQVTM and CDR2 ANQGSEA. The CDR3 has 14 residues. The CDR3 DNA reads TGCAGCGTTGAGGTGGGGGGGGGATGGACTGAAGCTTTCTTT. Protein sequence: CSVEVGGGWTEAFF.

The V gene is TRBV30, the J gene TRBJ2-2; the D is unclear. The CDR3 is 12 amino acids. V dropped 5 bases and J dropped 7 bases, with 11 bases sitting between them. Germline V lookup: CDR1 GTSNPN, CDR2 SVGIG (reference sequence). The CDR3 loop is CAWALRGGELFF. DNA for the CDR3: TGTGCCTGGGCTCTGAGAGGCGGGGAGCTGTTTTTT.

CDR3 coding DNA: TGCGCCAGCAGTGAGTCGGGGCTAGCGGGGGTGACAGATACGCAGTATTTT. It codes for CASSESGLAGVTDTQYF. The chain has TRBV10-1 and TRBJ2-3, with 10 bases matching TRBD2. CDR3 length: 17 residues. Germline V gene lookup returns CDR1 WNHNN and CDR2 SYGVQD (reference sequence). The trim removed 0 bases at V and 3 bases at J, leaving 6 bases unmatched.

This sequence joins TRBV11-2 and TRBJ2-2; 8 bases align to TRBD1. Germline values: CDR1 SGHAT, CDR2 FQNNGV. The CDR3 is 17 residues long. V lost 2 bases to trimming and J lost 4 bases; unmatched junction nucleotides: 9. In DNA, the CDR3 is TGTGCCAGCAGCTTATCGGGTCAGGGGGCGGGCACCGGGGAGCTGTTTTTT. This codes for CASSLSGQGAGTGELFF.

The chain recombines TRBV28 with TRBJ2-5, with TRBD2 as a possible D gene (5 bases). CDR1 and CDR2 (germline): MDHEN, SYDVKM. CDR3 size: 13 residues. V lost 6 bases and J 7 bases, leaving 15 bases between the germline ends. The CDR3 DNA reads as TGTGCCAGCAGGCCGACGGAGGTAGGGACCCAGTACTTC. Translation gives CASRPTEVGTQYF.

This sequence joins TRBV29-1 and TRBJ2-5; 10 nucleotides agree with TRBD1. Germline lookup yields CDR1 SQVTM and CDR2 ANQGSEA. V lost 6 bases to trimming and J lost 4 bases; unmatched junction nucleotides: 14. This CDR3 region has 16 residues. The CDR3 loop reads CSVQTGTGEGGETQYF. In nucleotides, the CDR3 is TGCAGCGTCCAAACCGGGACAGGGGAGGGTGGAGAGACCCAGTACTTC.

The chain uses TRBV4-1 and TRBJ2-7; 10 bases map to TRBD2. Germline V gives CDR1 MGHRA, CDR2 YSYEKL. The CDR3 length is 22 residues. V lost 0 bases, J lost 2 bases, and 22 bases stayed unmatched. The CDR3 spells CASSQDSAPEGKRGGTTYEQYF. The CDR3 DNA follows: TGCGCCAGCAGCCAAGATAGCGCCCCGGAGGGAAAGCGGGGGGGCACCACCTACGAGCAGTACTTC.

The chain links TRBV7-2 to TRBJ1-4; 7 nucleotides line up with TRBD1. CDR1 and CDR2 from the germline V gene are SGHTA and FQGNSA. The trim removed 4 bases at V and 3 bases at J, leaving 5 bases unmatched. CDR3 length: 15 amino acids. CDR3 region: CASSSDRVPNEKLFF. In DNA, the CDR3 is TGTGCCAGCAGCTCTGACAGGGTACCTAATGAAAAACTGTTTTTT. The whole variable domain, filled in from reference TRBV7-2 and TRBJ1-4, reads GAGVSQSPSNKVTEKGKDVELRCDPISGHTALYWYRQSLGQGLEFLIYFQGNSAPDKSGLPSDRFSAERTGGSVSTLTIQRTQQEDSAVYLCASSSDRVPNEKLFFGSGTQLSVL.

This chain's CDR3 is CASTESPGQGNYGYTF. As DNA, the CDR3 is TGTGCCAGCACCGAATCTCCGGGACAGGGTAACTATGGCTACACCTTC. The chain carries TRBV2 and TRBJ1-2; 9 nucleotides line up with TRBD1. Germline CDR1 SNHLY, CDR2 FYNNEI. The CDR3 covers 16 residues. The ends lost 7 bases at V and 1 base at J; junction bases unmatched: 10. The variable domain in full, with the rest retrieved from reference TRBV2 and TRBJ1-2, is EPEVTQTPSHQVTQMGQEVILRCVPISNHLYFYWYRQILGQKVEFLVSFYNNEISEKSEIFDDQFSVERPDGSNFTLKIRSTKLEDSAMYFCASTESPGQGNYGYTFGSGTRLTVV.

This chain connects TRBV2 to TRBJ2-5, with D unresolved. From germline, CDR1 is SNHLY and CDR2 FYNNEI. The CDR3 has 12 residues. The ends were cut back, 8 bases at V and 5 bases at J, with 12 bases in the middle. In DNA, the CDR3 is TGTGCCAGCCGGAGTCTCTCGGAGACCCAGTACTTC. Its translation is CASRSLSETQYF.

The V call is TRBV7-3, the J call TRBJ1-6, with a weak D call TRBD1 (6 bases). The CDR3 has 16 residues. Trimming cost V 3 bases and J 6 bases, with 15 bases left between them. The germline V gene encodes CDR1 SGHTA and CDR2 FQGTGA. This chain's CDR3 is CASSFNQQGFNSPLHF. DNA of the CDR3: TGTGCCAGCAGCTTTAACCAACAGGGCTTTAATTCACCCCTCCACTTT.